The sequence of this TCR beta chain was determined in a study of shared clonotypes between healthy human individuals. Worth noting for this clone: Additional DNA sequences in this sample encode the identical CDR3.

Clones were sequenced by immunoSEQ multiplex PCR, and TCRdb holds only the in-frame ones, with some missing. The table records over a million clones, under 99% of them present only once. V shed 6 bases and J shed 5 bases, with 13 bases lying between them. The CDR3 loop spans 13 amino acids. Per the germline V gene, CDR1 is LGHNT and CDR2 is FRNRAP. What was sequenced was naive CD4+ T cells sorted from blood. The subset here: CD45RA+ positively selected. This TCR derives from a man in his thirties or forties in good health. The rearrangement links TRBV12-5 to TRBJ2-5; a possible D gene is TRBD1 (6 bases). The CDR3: CASGLRGGETQYF. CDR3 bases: TGTGCTAGTGGCCTCAGGGGTGGGGAGACCCAGTACTTC.